The TCR beta chain described here comes from a study of monozygotic twins with inflammatory bowel disease. The CDR3 covers 13 residues. Germline CDR1 GTSNPN, CDR2 SVGIG (reference sequence). Study-level findings and limits: Differing T cell subtypes remained indistinguishable.

With respect to this clonotype: What it binds is not known.

Each CDR3 protein gets one entry in TCRdb, which reprocessed the 5' RACE reads and gives no DNA. The table for this sample gives 300,000 to 350,000 distinct CDR3 sequences. Source material: blood. The V gene is TRBV30, the J gene TRBJ1-1; as DNA is missing, the TRBD1 call by TCRdb cannot be tested. The receptor was isolated from a human donor with ulcerative colitis or Crohn's disease, or a healthy co-twin of an affected twin (not recorded which). CDR3 loop: CAWGTGNRAEAFF.